This T cell receptor (beta chain) came from a study of control samples from healthy donors and cancer patients (dated by TCRdb to about 2020). This clone was seen more than once but under ten times. Its cognate antigen has yet to be identified. Within one base of it there is no much larger clone, and no base qualities were kept. Library preparation used the immunoSEQ multiplex PCR assay. TCRdb retrieved this table from immuneACCESS and kept in-frame rearrangements only. Not all clones are present; in checked studies, unresolved V genes account for under half, and no reason is known for the remainder. Present in this sample are roughly 68,000 clones, approximately 83% of which were seen just once. Clones ranked in the top ten supply 15% to 19% of the sample. There are 13 amino acids in the CDR3, from cysteine to phenylalanine inclusive. Only CDR3 DNA remains: 39 bases, in frame from the first base. The germline V gene (reference sequence) provides CDR1 LGHDT and CDR2 YNNKEL. Cut back by 4 bases and 8 bases, the V and J ends lie 12 bases apart.

Material for sequencing was blood. The TCR originated in a man aged 60 to 75 in good health. The chain couples TRBV3-1 (or the pseudogene TRBV3-2) to TRBJ2-1, with TRBD2 as a weak D call on 6 bases. Here is the DNA: TGTGCCAGCAGCCTTCCCGGGAGAGATGAGCAGTTCTTC. It encodes CASSLPGRDEQFF.